The present entry profiles one TCR beta chain with its context. This record belongs to a study of technical replicates of blood from a handful of donors. Sequencing used immunoSEQ multiplex PCR; TCRdb keeps in-frame clones, though not all of them. The sample comprises tens of thousands of clones, 95% to 98% of which are singletons, and around 0.22% rests with the top ten. The trim removed 4 bases at V and 5 bases at J, leaving 2 bases unmatched. Germline V gene sequence: CDR1 SGHRS, CDR2 YFSETQ. The CDR3 spans 12 residues. This sequence was found in a human donor in good health. Sequences were obtained from T cells isolated from PBMCs. The chain links TRBV5-1 to TRBJ1-1; 7 bases align to TRBD1. CDR3: CASSGGQTEAFF. The DNA of the CDR3 is TGCGCCAGCAGCGGGGGACAGACTGAAGCTTTCTTT.